The next 3 T cell receptor beta chains were all read from a single sample in a study of cytomegalovirus exposure and HLA in healthy donors. 60 Vbeta and 13 Jbeta primers were used in PCR. The assay was immunoSEQ multiplex PCR, and TCRdb's table has in-frame clones only and misses some. Of about 80,000 clones in the sample, less than 80% were seen once. The sample consisted of PBMCs. The source is a middle-aged woman in good health and CMV-seronegative.

This chain connects TRBV10-3 to TRBJ1-2; 7 bases match TRBD1. The CDR3 loop spans 14 amino acids. V shed 2 bases and J 2 bases; nucleotides not matched to a gene: 2. Germline CDR1 and CDR2: ENHRY and SYGVKD. This CDR3 is CAISEGQENYGYTF. For the CDR3, the DNA is TGTGCCATCAGTGAGGGACAGGAAAACTATGGCTACACCTTC.

The CDR3 spells CASSYSWSLAGYEQYF. CDR3 bases: TGTGCCAGCAGTTACTCGTGGAGTCTAGCGGGTTACGAGCAGTACTTC. The chain joins TRBV6-5 to TRBJ2-7; the match to TRBD2 covers 8 bases. Germline CDR1 MNHEY, CDR2 SVGAGI. V gave up 0 bases and J gave up 4 bases; unmatched junction bases: 8. The CDR3 is made up of 16 amino acids.

The chain links TRBV5-6 to TRBJ1-4; 8 bases agree with TRBD1. CDR3 length equals 15 residues. V trimming: 4 bases; J trimming: 8 bases; junction bases outside the gene matches: 10. In germline, CDR1 is SGHDT, CDR2 YYEEEE. CDR3 DNA sequence: TGTGCCAGCAGCAACCAGGGGGCCGGAGGGGAAAAACTGTTTTTT. Translating gives CASSNQGAGGEKLFF.